Many counts were recorded for the clone carrying this TCR beta chain. Its antigen is unknown. These data are taken from a study of molecular identifiers for immune sequencing clone quantification. Sorted inputs of roughly 17,000 to 1,000,000 cells, with 10%, 30% or 50% RNA, yielded naive CD8 libraries. For bulk TCR libraries, previously described methods and listed TCR primers were used. TCRdb ran MiXCR on the PCR reads and lists one entry per CDR3 protein. The sample consists of approximately 680,000 distinct CDR3 sequences, about 25% of them appearing once. The V gene's germline CDR1 is SEHNR and CDR2 FQNEAQ (reference sequence). The ends were cut back, 2 bases at V and 2 bases at J, with 13 bases in the middle. The CDR3 extends over 16 amino acids. Overall study findings and caveats: More than 97% of effector molecules, versus under 1% of naive-cell molecules, belonged to clones above 20 RNA copies.

The clonotype originates from a human donor in good health. Some libraries in this study had Jurkat cell RNA spiked in. The sequencing sample was made of naive CD8+ T cells from blood, with Jurkat cell RNA spiked in. Indicated subset: FACS-sorted CD8+CD4-CCR7+CD45RA+ naive T cells. The chain combines TRBV7-9 with TRBJ1-5; D possibly corresponds to TRBD1 (5 bases). The CDR3 region has the DNA TGTGCCAGCAGCTTACTTAGTGACAGAGGCAATCAGCCCCAGCATTTT. This codes for CASSLLSDRGNQPQHF.